This paragraph covers one TCR beta chain sequence. The antigen remains unidentified. This record comes from a study of cytomegalovirus exposure and HLA in healthy donors. Study conclusions and caveats: On later analysis, the bulk of CMV-associated TCR beta chains appeared to be HLA-restricted. In a later analysis, parvovirus B19, influenza, CMV and Epstein-Barr virus appeared linked to several top co-occurrence clusters.

The PCR employed 60 Vbeta primers together with 13 Jbeta primers. The method was immunoSEQ multiplex PCR; TCRdb's version includes in-frame clones alone and lacks a portion of them. The sample has roughly 62,000 clones; 60% to 80% are singletons. The CDR3 loop spans 13 amino acids. V lost 9 bases and J 6 bases, leaving 16 bases between the germline ends. CDR1 LNHDA and CDR2 SQIVND come from the germline V gene (reference sequence). The source material was PBMCs. This TCR came from a woman aged 40 to 50 in good health and CMV-seropositive. The chain links TRBV19 to TRBJ2-3, with a tentative D call TRBD1 (5 bases). This chain's CDR3 is CARRQPESDTQYF. The CDR3 coding sequence is TGTGCCAGGAGACAGCCCGAATCTGATACGCAGTATTTT. The full variable domain, its missing parts supplied by reference TRBV19 and TRBJ2-3, is DGGITQSPKYLFRKEGQNVTLSCEQNLNHDAMYWYRQDPGQGLRLIYYSQIVNDFQKGDIAEGYSVSREKKESFPLTVTSAQKNPTAFYLCARRQPESDTQYFGPGTRLTVL.